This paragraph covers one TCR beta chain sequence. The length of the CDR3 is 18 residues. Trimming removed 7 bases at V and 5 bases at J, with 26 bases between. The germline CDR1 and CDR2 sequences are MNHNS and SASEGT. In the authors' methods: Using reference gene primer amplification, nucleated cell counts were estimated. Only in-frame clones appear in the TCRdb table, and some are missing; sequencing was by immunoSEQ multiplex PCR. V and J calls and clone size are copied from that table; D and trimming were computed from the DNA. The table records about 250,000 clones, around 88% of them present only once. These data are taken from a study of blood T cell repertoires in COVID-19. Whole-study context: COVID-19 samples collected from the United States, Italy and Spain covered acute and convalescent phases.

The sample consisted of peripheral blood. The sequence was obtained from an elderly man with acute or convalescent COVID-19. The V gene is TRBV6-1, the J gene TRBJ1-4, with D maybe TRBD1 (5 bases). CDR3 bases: TGTGCCAGCACTCAAGCGGGGGGTGGCCTCCTACTAAATGAAAAACTGTTTTTT. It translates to CASTQAGGGLLLNEKLFF.